Listed below are T cell receptor beta chains from one sample, sequenced in a study of blood T cell repertoires in COVID-19. Sequencing was performed with immunoSEQ multiplex PCR; in TCRdb, only in-frame clones are kept and a portion is missing. The sample yields over 55,000 clones, roughly 89% seen once. Sequencing used peripheral blood. The receptors come from a woman of 80 years or more with acute or convalescent COVID-19. CDR3s include the opening cysteine and the closing phenylalanine or tryptophan. D genes are given only for firm matches.

V: TRBV4-2; D: -; J: TRBJ2-2; DNA: TGTGCCAGCAGCCAAGATCCCCAGCGGGCGAACACCGGGGAGCTGTTTTTT; CDR3: CASSQDPQRANTGELFF
V: TRBV27; D: TRBD1; J: TRBJ1-4; DNA: TGTGCCAGCAGCCTACAGGGGGCAAATGAAAAACTGTTTTTT; CDR3: CASSLQGANEKLFF
V: TRBV7-9; D: TRBD2; J: TRBJ2-7; DNA: TGTGCCAGCAGTTTTAGCGGGGGTCGCGAGCAGTACTTC; CDR3: CASSFSGGREQYF
V: TRBV19; D: TRBD1; J: TRBJ1-1; DNA: TGTGCCAGTACGGCGGGACAGCAGACGAACACTGAAGCTTTCTTT; CDR3: CASTAGQQTNTEAFF
V: TRBV5-7; D: TRBD2; J: TRBJ2-2; DNA: TGTGCCAGCAGCTCCTCGTCGAGCGGGAGGGTTCCCGGGGAGCTGTTTTTT; CDR3: CASSSSSSGRVPGELFF
V: TRBV6-5; D: TRBD2; J: TRBJ2-2; DNA: TGTGCCCTTCGGACTAGCGGTATGAACACCGGGGAGCTGTTTTTT; CDR3: CALRTSGMNTGELFF
V: TRBV5-1; D: TRBD2; J: TRBJ2-1; DNA: TGCGCCAGCAGCGGGCTAGCGGGGGAGTCGAGCTCCTACAATGAGCAGTTCTTC; CDR3: CASSGLAGESSSYNEQFF
V: TRBV5-3; D: TRBD2; J: TRBJ2-3; DNA: TGTGCCAGAAGCTTGGCTCTAGCGGGAATACATACGCAGTATTTT; CDR3: CARSLALAGIHTQYF
V: TRBV5-4; D: -; J: TRBJ1-6; DNA: TGTGCCAGCAGCCAAGGACAGTCCGCACCCCTCCACTTT; CDR3: CASSQGQSAPLHF
V: TRBV29-1; D: -; J: TRBJ2-5; DNA: TGCAGCGTTGGGGCTACACAAGAGACCCAGTACTTC; CDR3: CSVGATQETQYF
V: TRBV19; D: -; J: TRBJ1-5; DNA: TGTGCCAGTAGTACGAGGGGGTCTAATCAGCCCCAGCATTTT; CDR3: CASSTRGSNQPQHF
V: TRBV6-5; D: -; J: TRBJ1-2; DNA: TGTGCCAGCAGTTACGTGCAGGGTGTAGGCTACACCTTC; CDR3: CASSYVQGVGYTF
V: TRBV6-2/TRBV6-3; D: -; J: TRBJ2-5; DNA: TGTGCCAGCAGTTTTGTGGGCTGGGAGACCCAGTACTTC; CDR3: CASSFVGWETQYF
V: TRBV5-1; D: TRBD1; J: TRBJ1-2; DNA: TGCGCCAGCAGCTGGGGACAGGGCGGTGGCTATGGCTACACCTTC; CDR3: CASSWGQGGGYGYTF
V: TRBV5-4; D: TRBD2; J: TRBJ2-7; DNA: TGTGCCAGCAGCTTTCCGGGACTAGCGGACGAGCAGTACTTC; CDR3: CASSFPGLADEQYF
V: TRBV7-2; D: -; J: TRBJ2-7; DNA: TGTGCCAGCAGCTTAGGCGGGGAGGTTCGCTACGAGCAGTACTTC; CDR3: CASSLGGEVRYEQYF
V: TRBV14; D: TRBD1; J: TRBJ1-2; DNA: TGTGCCAGCAGCCAAATATCCGGGACAGAGGCCGACTTC; CDR3: CASSQISGTEADF
V: TRBV2; D: -; J: TRBJ2-7; DNA: TGTGCCAGCCGGCGCGGAGGAGGAGCCTACGAGCAGTACTTC; CDR3: CASRRGGGAYEQYF
V: TRBV10-2; D: -; J: TRBJ1-6; DNA: TGCGCCAGCACCCCGGGACACCCTAATTCACCCCTCCACTTT; CDR3: CASTPGHPNSPLHF
V: TRBV14; D: -; J: TRBJ1-4; DNA: TGTGCCAGCAGCCAAGAGGATCGGGGATTCGAAAAACTGTTTTTT; CDR3: CASSQEDRGFEKLFF
V: TRBV5-1; D: TRBD1; J: TRBJ1-2; DNA: TGCGCCAGCAGTTTGACAGGGGTAGTAGGCTACACCTTC; CDR3: CASSLTGVVGYTF
V: TRBV29-1; D: TRBD1; J: TRBJ1-1; DNA: TGCAGCGTTGTCCGACAGGGAGACACTGAAGCTTTCTTT; CDR3: CSVVRQGDTEAFF
V: TRBV5-1; D: TRBD1; J: TRBJ2-5; DNA: TGCGCCAGCAGGTTGGGTGGGACAGGGGCCCAAGAGACCCAGTACTTC; CDR3: CASRLGGTGAQETQYF
V: TRBV7-9; D: -; J: TRBJ1-1; DNA: TGTGCCAGCACCCCTCGGGAGTACACTGAAGCTTTCTTT; CDR3: CASTPREYTEAFF
V: TRBV27; D: TRBD2; J: TRBJ2-7; DNA: TGTGCCAGCAGTTTTCGTGCTAGCGGGGCCTACGAGCAGTACTTC; CDR3: CASSFRASGAYEQYF
V: TRBV5-1; D: TRBD1; J: TRBJ1-5; DNA: TGCGCCAGCGGACCAGGGGGACCAGATCAGCCCCAGCATTTT; CDR3: CASGPGGPDQPQHF